This TCR beta chain was identified in a study of brain metastases from non-small cell lung cancer. Study-wide points: Brain metastases shared most TCR repertoire with primaries, with sparse T cells. In around 66% of brain metastases, T-cell clones were expanded compared with matched primary tumors. Brain metastases had lower T-cell infiltration than primary tumors.

Here immunoSEQ multiplex PCR was the method, and the copy in TCRdb shows in-frame clones only, minus some. The sample holds several thousand clones; about 85% are singletons and the top ten take around 4%. This CDR3 spans 13 amino acids. Per germline, CDR1 SEHNR and CDR2 FQNEAQ (reference sequence). The V gene lost 5 bases and the J gene lost 4 bases, with 12 bases spanning the gap. As to this clone: Its cognate antigen is unknown.

The rearrangement joins TRBV7-9 to TRBJ2-7, with D perhaps TRBD1 or TRBD2 (5 bases each). The TCR was taken from a donor aged 40 or over with non-small cell lung cancer. The sample comprised primary lung tumor tissue. CDR3 sequence (DNA): TGTGCCAGCAGCACCTCCGGGACGTACGAGCAGTACTTC. Encoded protein: CASSTSGTYEQYF.